This is a list of T cell receptor beta chains from one sample in a study of cytomegalovirus exposure and HLA in healthy donors. Produced via immunoSEQ multiplex PCR; TCRdb's table is partial and in-frame only. Among 150,000 to 200,000 clones listed, about 86% were seen once. Specimen: PBMCs. These receptor sequences come from a man aged 40-50 years in good health and CMV-seropositive. Both conserved end residues are part of each CDR3. Each record gives: V gene, D gene, J gene, clone size, CDR3 protein, CDR3 DNA. The D gene is left open where the match is weak. The size entry is marked missing in some rows and otherwise reads once, few, many or a size class.

v_gene: TRBV4-2
d_gene: -
j_gene: TRBJ1-1
abundance: -
CDR3aa: CASSQDPSGGINTEAFF
CDR3nt: TGTGCCAGCAGCCAAGACCCGAGCGGGGGAATAAACACTGAAGCTTTCTTT

v_gene: TRBV29-1
d_gene: TRBD1
j_gene: TRBJ2-1
abundance: -
CDR3aa: CSTGDRDNEQFF
CDR3nt: TGCAGCACCGGGGACAGAGACAATGAGCAGTTCTTC

v_gene: TRBV7-9
d_gene: -
j_gene: TRBJ2-7
abundance: -
CDR3aa: CASSSRDQHYEQYF
CDR3nt: TGTGCCAGCAGCTCGCGGGACCAACACTACGAGCAGTACTTC

v_gene: TRBV28
d_gene: -
j_gene: TRBJ1-5
abundance: -
CDR3aa: CASSLGTNQPQHF
CDR3nt: TGTGCCAGCAGTTTAGGCACAAATCAGCCCCAGCATTTT

v_gene: TRBV5-4
d_gene: TRBD1
j_gene: TRBJ1-4
abundance: -
CDR3aa: CASSAGQGQTKLFF
CDR3nt: TGTGCCAGCAGCGCCGGACAGGGACAGACGAAACTGTTTTTT

v_gene: TRBV5-4
d_gene: TRBD2
j_gene: TRBJ2-7
abundance: -
CDR3aa: CASRVAGAAYEQYF
CDR3nt: TGTGCCAGCAGGGTAGCGGGGGCTGCCTACGAGCAGTACTTC

v_gene: TRBV15
d_gene: TRBD2
j_gene: TRBJ2-7
abundance: -
CDR3aa: CATSKSGTTTYEQYF
CDR3nt: TGTGCCACCAGCAAATCCGGGACTACCACCTACGAGCAGTACTTC

v_gene: TRBV19
d_gene: -
j_gene: TRBJ1-5
abundance: -
CDR3aa: CASRFREDSNQPQHF
CDR3nt: TGTGCCAGTAGGTTCAGGGAGGATAGCAATCAGCCCCAGCATTTT

v_gene: TRBV27
d_gene: -
j_gene: TRBJ1-5
abundance: -
CDR3aa: CASRKTGHNQPQHF
CDR3nt: TGTGCCAGCAGGAAAACAGGCCACAATCAGCCCCAGCATTTT

v_gene: TRBV5-1
d_gene: TRBD1
j_gene: TRBJ2-5
abundance: few
CDR3aa: CASSFAPPGQDYGLQETQYF
CDR3nt: TGCGCCAGCAGCTTTGCACCCCCGGGACAGGATTACGGACTTCAAGAGACCCAGTACTTC

v_gene: TRBV9
d_gene: TRBD1
j_gene: TRBJ2-7
abundance: -
CDR3aa: CASSASGQGEQYF
CDR3nt: TGTGCCAGCAGCGCCTCAGGACAGGGGGAGCAGTACTTC

v_gene: TRBV2
d_gene: -
j_gene: TRBJ1-5
abundance: once
CDR3aa: CASNGGRAPQHF
CDR3nt: TGTGCCAGCAACGGGGGGAGAGCGCCCCAGCATTTT

v_gene: TRBV11-2
d_gene: -
j_gene: TRBJ2-5
abundance: once
CDR3aa: CASSSTGPVETQYF
CDR3nt: TGTGCCAGCAGCTCAACAGGGCCTGTAGAGACCCAGTACTTC